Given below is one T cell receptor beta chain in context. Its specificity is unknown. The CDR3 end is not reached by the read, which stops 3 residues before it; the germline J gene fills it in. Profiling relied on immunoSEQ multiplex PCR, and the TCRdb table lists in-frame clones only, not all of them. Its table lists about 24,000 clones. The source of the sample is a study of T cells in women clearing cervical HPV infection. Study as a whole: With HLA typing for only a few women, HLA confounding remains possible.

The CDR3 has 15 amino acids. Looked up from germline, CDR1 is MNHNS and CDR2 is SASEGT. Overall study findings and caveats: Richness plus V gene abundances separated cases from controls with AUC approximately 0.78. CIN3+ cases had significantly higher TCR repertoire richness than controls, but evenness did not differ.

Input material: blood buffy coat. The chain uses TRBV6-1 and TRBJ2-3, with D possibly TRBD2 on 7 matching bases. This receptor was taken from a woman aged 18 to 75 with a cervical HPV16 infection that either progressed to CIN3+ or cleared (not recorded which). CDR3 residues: CASSEGWGGHQPQYF. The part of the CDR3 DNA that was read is TGTGCCAGCAGTGAAGGATGGGGGGGCCATCAGCCG.